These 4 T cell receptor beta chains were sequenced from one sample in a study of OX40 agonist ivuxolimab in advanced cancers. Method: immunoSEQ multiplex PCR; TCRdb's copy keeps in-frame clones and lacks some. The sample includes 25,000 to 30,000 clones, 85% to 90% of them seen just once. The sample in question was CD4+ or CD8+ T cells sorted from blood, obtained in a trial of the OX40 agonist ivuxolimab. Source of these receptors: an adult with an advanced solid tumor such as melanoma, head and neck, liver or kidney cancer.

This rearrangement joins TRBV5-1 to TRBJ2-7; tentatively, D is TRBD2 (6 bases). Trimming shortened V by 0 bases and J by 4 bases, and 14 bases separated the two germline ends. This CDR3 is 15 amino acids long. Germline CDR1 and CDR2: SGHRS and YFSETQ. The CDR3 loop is CASSLEWGVGYEQYF. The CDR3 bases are TGCGCCAGCAGCTTGGAATGGGGGGTGGGTTACGAGCAGTACTTC.

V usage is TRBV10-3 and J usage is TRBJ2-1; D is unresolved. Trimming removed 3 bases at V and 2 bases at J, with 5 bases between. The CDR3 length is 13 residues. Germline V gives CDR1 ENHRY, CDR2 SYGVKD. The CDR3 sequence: CAISDSTYNEQFF. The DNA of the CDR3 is TGTGCCATCAGTGACAGCACCTACAATGAGCAGTTCTTC.

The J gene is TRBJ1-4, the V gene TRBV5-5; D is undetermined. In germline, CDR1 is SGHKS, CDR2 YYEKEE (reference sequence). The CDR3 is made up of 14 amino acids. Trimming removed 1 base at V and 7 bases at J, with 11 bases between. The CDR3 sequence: CASSLIPGGEKLFF. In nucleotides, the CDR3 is TGTGCCAGCAGCTTGATCCCCGGTGGTGAAAAACTGTTTTTT.

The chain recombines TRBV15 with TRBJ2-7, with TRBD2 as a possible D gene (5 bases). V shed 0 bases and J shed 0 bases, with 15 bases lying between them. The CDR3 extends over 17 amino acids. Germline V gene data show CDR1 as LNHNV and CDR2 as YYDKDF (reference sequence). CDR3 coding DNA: TGTGCCACCAGCAGAGATCACGGGCGGGTGTACTCCTACGAGCAGTACTTC. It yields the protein CATSRDHGRVYSYEQYF.